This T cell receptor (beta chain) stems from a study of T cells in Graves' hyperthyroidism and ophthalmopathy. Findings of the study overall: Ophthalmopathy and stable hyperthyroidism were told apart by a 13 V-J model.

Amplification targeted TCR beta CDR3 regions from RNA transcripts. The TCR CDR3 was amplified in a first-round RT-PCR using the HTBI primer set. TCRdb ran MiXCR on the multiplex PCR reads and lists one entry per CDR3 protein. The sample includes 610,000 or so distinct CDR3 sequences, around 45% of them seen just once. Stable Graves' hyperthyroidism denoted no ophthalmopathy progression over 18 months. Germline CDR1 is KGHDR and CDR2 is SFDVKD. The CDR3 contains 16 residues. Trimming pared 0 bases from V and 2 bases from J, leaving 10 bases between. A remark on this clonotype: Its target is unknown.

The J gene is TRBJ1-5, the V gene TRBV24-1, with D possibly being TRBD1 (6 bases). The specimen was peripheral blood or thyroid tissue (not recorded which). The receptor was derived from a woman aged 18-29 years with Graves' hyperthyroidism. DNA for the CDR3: TGTGCCACCAGTGATTTGTTTGGGGGCGGCAATCAGCCCCAGCATTTT. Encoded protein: CATSDLFGGGNQPQHF.